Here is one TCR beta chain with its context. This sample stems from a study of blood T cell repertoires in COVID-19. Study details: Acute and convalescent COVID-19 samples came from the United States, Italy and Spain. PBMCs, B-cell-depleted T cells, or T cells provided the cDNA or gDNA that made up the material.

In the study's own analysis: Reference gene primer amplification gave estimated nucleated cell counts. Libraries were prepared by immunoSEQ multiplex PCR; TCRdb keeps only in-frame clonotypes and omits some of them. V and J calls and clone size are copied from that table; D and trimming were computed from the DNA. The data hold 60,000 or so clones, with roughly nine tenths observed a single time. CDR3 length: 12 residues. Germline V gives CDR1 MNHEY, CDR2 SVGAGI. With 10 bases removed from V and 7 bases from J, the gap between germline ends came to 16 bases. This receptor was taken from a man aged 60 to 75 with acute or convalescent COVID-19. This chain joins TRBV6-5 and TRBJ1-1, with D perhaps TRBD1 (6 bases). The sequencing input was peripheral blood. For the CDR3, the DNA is TGTGCCACAGGACAGCTCGTACTTGAAGCTTTCTTT. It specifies CATGQLVLEAFF.